The source of this T cell receptor beta chain is a study of blood T cells in healthy people across ages. The study's findings and limits: Higher diversity and more naive CD4+ cells were features of long-lived donors, compared to aged donors. One million T cells yielded diversity estimates that were considered underestimates.

This CDR3 is 16 amino acids long. The ends lost 4 bases at V and 0 bases at J; junction bases unmatched: 5. CDR1 is KGHDR and CDR2 is SFDVKD in the germline V gene. With respect to this clonotype: Antigen specificity is unknown.

Total RNA amounts of at least 5 micrograms were extracted per sample. Sample-barcoded 5' priming and a J-beta primer mix drove a second PCR of about 6 to 12 cycles. Every cDNA molecule carried a tag from a template-switch adaptor bearing 12 random nucleotides. MiXCR, run by TCRdb on the 5' RACE reads, gives a single entry per CDR3 protein. This repertoire shows roughly 720,000 distinct CDR3 sequences, around half found once; its top ten account for about 42%. This clonotype was sampled from a man at least 80 years old in good health. This sequence joins TRBV24-1 and TRBJ2-3, with 8 bases that match TRBD2. The specimen was blood. The CDR3, as DNA: TGTGCCACCAGTGACATAGCGGGAAAGAGCACAGATACGCAGTATTTT. Amino acid sequence: CATSDIAGKSTDTQYF.